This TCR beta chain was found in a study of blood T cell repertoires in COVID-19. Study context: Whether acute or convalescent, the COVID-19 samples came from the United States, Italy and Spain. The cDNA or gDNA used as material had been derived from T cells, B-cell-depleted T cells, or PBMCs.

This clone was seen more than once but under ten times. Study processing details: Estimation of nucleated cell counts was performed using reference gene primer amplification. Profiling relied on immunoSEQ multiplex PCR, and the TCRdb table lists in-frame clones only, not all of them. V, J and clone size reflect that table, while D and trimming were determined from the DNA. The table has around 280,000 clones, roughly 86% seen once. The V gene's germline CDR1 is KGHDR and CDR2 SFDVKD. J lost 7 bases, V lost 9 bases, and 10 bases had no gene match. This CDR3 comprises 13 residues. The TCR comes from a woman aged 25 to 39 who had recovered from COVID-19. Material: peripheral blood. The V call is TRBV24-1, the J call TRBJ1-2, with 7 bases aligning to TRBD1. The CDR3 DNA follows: TGTGCCACCTCCGGCGGGCAGGGGGTTGGCTACACCTTC. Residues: CATSGGQGVGYTF.